The 19 T cell receptor beta chains below all came from one sample that was sequenced in a study of T cell responses to AZD1222 COVID-19 vaccine. Only in-frame clones appear in the TCRdb table, and some are missing; sequencing was by immunoSEQ multiplex PCR. This table has about 110,000 clones, about 89% appearing once. Specimen: peripheral blood, collected 28 days after the second AZD1222 dose. The receptors here all came from an adult who received the AZD1222 COVID-19 vaccine.

V is TRBV9 and J is TRBJ2-5; the match to TRBD2 covers 7 bases. The CDR3 has 13 residues. CDR1 is SGDLS and CDR2 is YYNGEE in the germline V gene. J was trimmed by 5 bases and V by 1 base; bases with no gene match: 2. Here the CDR3 reads CASSVRGGETQYF. CDR3 sequence (DNA): TGTGCCAGCAGCGTACGGGGAGGGGAGACCCAGTACTTC.

The chain has TRBV5-1 and TRBJ2-7; D gene ambiguous. The CDR3 spans 14 residues. Germline V gives CDR1 SGHRS, CDR2 YFSETQ. Trimming took 0 bases from V and 2 from J, leaving 9 bases between them. DNA for the CDR3: TGCGCCAGCAGCTTGGTAAGGGTTCCCTACGAGCAGTACTTC. Its protein is CASSLVRVPYEQYF.

This sequence joins TRBV19 and TRBJ2-1, with 9 bases matching TRBD2. CDR1 LNHDA and CDR2 SQIVND come from the germline V gene (reference sequence). Germline trimming cut 3 bases from V and 5 bases from J; bases unmatched to any gene: 5. The CDR3 consists of 15 residues. In nucleotides, the CDR3 is TGTGCCAGTAGTATTAGGCTAGCGGGGAACAATGAGCAGTTCTTC. Translated, it gives CASSIRLAGNNEQFF.

This sequence joins TRBV11-2 and TRBJ1-2; 9 bases are a match to TRBD1. This CDR3 is 14 amino acids long. Germline CDR1 and CDR2: SGHAT and FQNNGV. Trimming cost V 1 base and J 5 bases; bases outside gene matches: 2. CDR3 residues: CASSLGTGVYGYTF. The CDR3, as DNA: TGTGCCAGCAGCTTAGGGACAGGGGTATATGGCTACACCTTC.

The chain uses TRBV5-6 and TRBJ2-3; 8 nucleotides line up with TRBD1. Per germline, CDR1 SGHDT and CDR2 YYEEEE. This CDR3 region has 15 residues. The ends lost 4 bases at V and 1 base at J; junction bases unmatched: 5. The CDR3 sequence is CASSPGQVGTDTQYF. As DNA, the CDR3 is TGTGCCAGCAGCCCGGGACAGGTAGGCACAGATACGCAGTATTTT. The full variable domain, in which reference TRBV5-6 and TRBJ2-3 provide the parts outside the CDR3, is DAGVTQSPTHLIKTRGQQVTLRCSPKSGHDTVSWYQQALGQGPQFIFQYYEEEERQRGNFPDRFSGHQFPNYSSELNVNALLLGDSALYLCASSPGQVGTDTQYFGPGTRLTVL.

This chain links TRBV6-2 or TRBV6-3 with TRBJ1-4, with D unresolved. Trimming cost V 4 bases and J 14 bases, with 11 bases left between them. The CDR3 has 11 residues. Germline V gives CDR1 MNHEY, CDR2 SVGEGT. The CDR3 reads CASSLGIILFF. The CDR3 nucleotides are TGTGCCAGCAGTTTGGGGATCATCCTGTTTTTT.

The V gene is TRBV6-6, the J gene TRBJ1-5, with a tentative D call TRBD1 (6 bases). CDR1 and CDR2 (germline): MNHNY, SVGAGI (reference sequence). V shed 6 bases and J shed 2 bases, with 17 bases lying between them. The CDR3 runs 16 residues. The CDR3 is CASSRGGDVGNQPQHF. CDR3 bases: TGTGCCAGCAGCCGAGGGGGGGACGTGGGCAATCAGCCCCAGCATTTT.

The chain couples TRBV30 to TRBJ1-2, with D possibly being TRBD1 (5 bases). From germline, CDR1 is GTSNPN and CDR2 SVGIG (reference sequence). The CDR3 is 13 residues long. Trimming stripped 4 bases from V and 5 bases from J, with 14 bases between. CDR3 sequence (DNA): TGTGCCTGGAAATTCAGGGAGTGGTATGGCTACACCTTC. This sequence encodes CAWKFREWYGYTF.

CDR3 in DNA: TGCGCCAGCAGCCCCCCAGAGCTCGCGAGCACAGATACGCAGTATTTT. Its protein is CASSPPELASTDTQYF. The gene calls are TRBV5-1 and TRBJ2-3; D gene ambiguous. The CDR3 contains 16 residues. V lost 4 bases and J lost 0, with 15 bases in between. CDR1 and CDR2 (germline): SGHRS, YFSETQ.

A remark on this clone: At one end the junction does not follow the germline gene, possibly because of a read error. This rearrangement joins TRBV7-8 to TRBJ2-3, with D unresolved. The CDR3 is made up of 12 amino acids. The germline V gene has CDR1 SGHVS and CDR2 FQNEAQ. The CDR3 is CASSYTTNTQYF. CDR3 in DNA: TGTGCCAGCAGCTATACCACAAATACGCAGTATTTT.

The CDR3 coding sequence is TGCGCCAGCAGCCGCCGACAGGGTCGAGCTTTCTTT. It encodes CASSRRQGRAFF. The V call is TRBV4-3, the J call TRBJ1-1; 7 nucleotides line up with TRBD1. Trimming removed 4 bases from V and 10 bases from J; junction bases left unmatched: 6. CDR1 and CDR2 from the germline V gene are LGHNA and YSLEER. This CDR3 is built from 12 residues.

J is TRBJ2-7 and V is TRBV9; 7 positions match TRBD2. This CDR3 has 16 amino acids. Germline CDR1 SGDLS, CDR2 YYNGEE. With 4 bases clipped from V and 1 base from J, the junction kept 11 bases outside the gene matches. The CDR3 DNA follows: TGTGCCAGCAGCACCCGAGGCGGGAGAAGTTCCTACGAGCAGTACTTC. Translation gives CASSTRGGRSSYEQYF.

This chain uses TRBV7-2 with TRBJ2-2; 9 nucleotides line up with TRBD1. CDR1 is SGHTA and CDR2 is FQGNSA in the germline V gene. This CDR3 is built from 14 residues. V was pared by 6 bases and J by 9 bases, with 8 bases of the junction left unmatched. CDR3 protein: CASRSPGQGRELFF. For the CDR3, the DNA is TGTGCCAGCAGGTCTCCGGGACAGGGAAGGGAGCTGTTTTTT.

The J gene is TRBJ2-7, the V gene TRBV7-2, with 8 nucleotides matching TRBD1. CDR1 SGHTA and CDR2 FQGNSA come from the germline V gene. With V trimmed by 5 bases and J by 2 bases, 5 bases remained unmatched. CDR3 length equals 14 residues. DNA of the CDR3: TGTGCCAGCAGCCAAGGGACAGGAACCTACGAGCAGTACTTC. It yields the protein CASSQGTGTYEQYF.

The chain carries TRBV10-1 and TRBJ1-6; D is undetermined. This CDR3 has 13 residues. The germline gives CDR1 WNHNN, CDR2 SYGVQD (reference sequence). Trimming left V 0 bases short and J 8 bases short, with 5 bases between. DNA of the CDR3: TGCGCCAGCAGTGAGTCTGATTATTCACCCCTCCACTTT. Residues: CASSESDYSPLHF.

The J gene is TRBJ1-5, the V gene TRBV6-5; TRBD1 might be the D (6 bases). V lost 6 bases to trimming and J lost 4 bases, with 16 bases between them. From germline, CDR1 is MNHEY and CDR2 SVGAGI. This CDR3 region has 15 residues. CDR3 region: CASRGAAGTNQPQHF. CDR3 coding DNA: TGTGCCAGCAGGGGGGCGGCTGGTACAAATCAGCCCCAGCATTTT.

The V and J genes are TRBV5-5 and TRBJ2-7, with D possibly TRBD1 on 6 matching bases. The CDR3 sequence is 16 residues long. V was cut by 1 base and J by 5 bases, with 19 bases left in between. The germline V gene encodes CDR1 SGHKS and CDR2 YYEKEE (reference sequence). The CDR3 bases are TGTGCCAGCAGCTTGCTTTTGATGGGGGCGAATCACGAGCAGTACTTC. It is translated as CASSLLLMGANHEQYF. The full variable domain, with the rest looked up from reference TRBV5-5 and TRBJ2-7, is DAGVTQSPTHLIKTRGQQVTLRCSPISGHKSVSWYQQVLGQGPQFIFQYYEKEERGRGNFPDRFSARQFPNYSSELNVNALLLGDSALYLCASSLLLMGANHEQYFGPGTRLTVT.

The V call is TRBV12-3 or TRBV12-4, the J call TRBJ2-3; D unresolved. With 6 bases removed from V and 5 bases from J, the gap between germline ends came to 6 bases. The CDR3 consists of 11 residues. CDR3 DNA sequence: TGTGCCAGCAGGGTGGAAGATACGCAGTATTTT. Amino acid sequence: CASRVEDTQYF.

The chain has TRBV5-6 and TRBJ1-1; TRBD1 might be the D (5 bases). Deletions cut 4 bases from V and 5 bases from J, with 9 bases between. CDR3 size: 12 residues. CDR1 SGHDT and CDR2 YYEEEE come from the germline V gene. CDR3 protein: CASSLEGTEAFF. The CDR3 bases are TGTGCCAGCAGCCTCGAGGGGACTGAAGCTTTCTTT.